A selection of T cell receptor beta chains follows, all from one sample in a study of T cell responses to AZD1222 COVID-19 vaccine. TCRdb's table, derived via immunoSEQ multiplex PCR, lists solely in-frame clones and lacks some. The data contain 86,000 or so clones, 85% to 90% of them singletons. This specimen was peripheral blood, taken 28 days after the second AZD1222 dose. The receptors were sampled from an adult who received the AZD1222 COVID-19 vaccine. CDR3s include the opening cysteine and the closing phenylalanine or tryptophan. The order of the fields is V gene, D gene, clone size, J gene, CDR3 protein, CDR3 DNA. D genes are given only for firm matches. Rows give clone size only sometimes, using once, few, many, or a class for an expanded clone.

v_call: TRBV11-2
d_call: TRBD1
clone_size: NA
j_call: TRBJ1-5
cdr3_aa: CASSPRTGVQPQHF
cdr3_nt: TGTGCCAGCAGCCCCCGGACAGGGGTTCAGCCCCAGCATTTT

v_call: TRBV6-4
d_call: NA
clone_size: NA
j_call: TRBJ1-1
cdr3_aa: CASSDGGNTEAFF
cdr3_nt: TGTGCCAGCAGTGACGGGGGGAACACTGAAGCTTTCTTT

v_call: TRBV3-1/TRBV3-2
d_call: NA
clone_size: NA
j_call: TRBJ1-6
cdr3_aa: CASRKQDVHNSPLHF
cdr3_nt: TGTGCCAGCAGGAAACAGGATGTCCATAATTCACCCCTCCACTTT

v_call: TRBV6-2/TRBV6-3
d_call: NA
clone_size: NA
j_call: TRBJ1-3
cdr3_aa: CASSFDVGSGNTIYF
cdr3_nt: TGTGCCAGCAGCTTCGACGTGGGATCTGGAAACACCATATATTTT

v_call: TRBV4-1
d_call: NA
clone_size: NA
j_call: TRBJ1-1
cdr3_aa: CASSQGYTEAFF
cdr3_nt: TGCGCCAGCAGCCAGGGGTACACTGAAGCTTTCTTT

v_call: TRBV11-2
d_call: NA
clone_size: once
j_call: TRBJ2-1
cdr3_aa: CASSLAGRANEQFF
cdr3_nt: TGTGCCAGCAGCTTAGCGGGAAGGGCAAATGAGCAGTTCTTC

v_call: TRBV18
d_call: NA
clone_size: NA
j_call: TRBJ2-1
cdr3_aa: CASSPERVLLDEQFF
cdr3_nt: TGTGCCAGCTCACCGGAGAGGGTACTCCTGGATGAGCAGTTCTTC

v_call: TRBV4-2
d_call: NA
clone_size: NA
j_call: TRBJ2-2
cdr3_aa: CASSHLGGPTGELFF
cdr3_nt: TGTGCCAGCAGCCATCTCGGGGGGCCGACCGGGGAGCTGTTTTTT

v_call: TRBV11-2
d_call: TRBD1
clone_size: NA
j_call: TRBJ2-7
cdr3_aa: CASSLGTGGEQYF
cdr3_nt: TGTGCCAGCAGCTTAGGGACAGGGGGTGAGCAGTACTTC

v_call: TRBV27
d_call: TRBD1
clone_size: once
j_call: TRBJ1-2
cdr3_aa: CASSPYPQGASGYTF
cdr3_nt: TGTGCCAGCAGTCCCTACCCACAGGGGGCGTCTGGCTACACCTTC

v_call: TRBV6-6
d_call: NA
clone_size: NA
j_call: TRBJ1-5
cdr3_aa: CASTRAREISSNQPQHF
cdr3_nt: TGTGCCAGCACTCGGGCCAGAGAAATCTCTAGCAATCAGCCCCAGCATTTT

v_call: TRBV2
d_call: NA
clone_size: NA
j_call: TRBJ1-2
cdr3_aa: CASTKNTGGSGYGYTF
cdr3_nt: TGTGCCAGCACCAAAAATACGGGGGGTTCGGGCTATGGCTACACCTTC

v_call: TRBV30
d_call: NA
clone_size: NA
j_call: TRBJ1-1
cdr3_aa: CAWQGNTEAFF
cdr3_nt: TGTGCCTGGCAAGGGAACACTGAAGCTTTCTTT

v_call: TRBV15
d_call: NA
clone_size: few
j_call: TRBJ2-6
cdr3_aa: CATSREHSGANVLTF
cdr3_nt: TGTGCCACCAGCAGAGAACACTCTGGGGCCAACGTCCTGACTTTC

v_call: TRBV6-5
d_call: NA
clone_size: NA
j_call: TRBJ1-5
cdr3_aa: CASSPGQSNQPQHF
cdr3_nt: TGTGCCAGCAGTCCCGGACAGAGCAATCAGCCCCAGCATTTT

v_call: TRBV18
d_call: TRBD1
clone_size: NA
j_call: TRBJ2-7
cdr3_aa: CASSTPGQGAYEQYF
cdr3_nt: TGTGCCAGCTCAACCCCGGGACAGGGTGCCTACGAGCAGTACTTC

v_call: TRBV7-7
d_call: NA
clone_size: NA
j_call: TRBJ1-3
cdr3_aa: CASSLVSGRTSGNTIYF
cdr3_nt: TGTGCTAGCAGCTTAGTATCGGGGAGGACCTCTGGAAACACCATATATTTT

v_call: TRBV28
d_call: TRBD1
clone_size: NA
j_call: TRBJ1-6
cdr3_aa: CASRRDRGNSPLHF
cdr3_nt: TGTGCCAGCAGGCGGGACAGGGGTAATTCACCCCTCCACTTT

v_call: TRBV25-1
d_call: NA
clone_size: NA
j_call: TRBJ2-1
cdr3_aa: CASSESGGPTDEQFF
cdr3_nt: TGTGCCAGCAGTGAATCGGGCGGACCAACAGATGAGCAGTTCTTC

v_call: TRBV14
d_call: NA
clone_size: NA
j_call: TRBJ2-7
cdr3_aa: CASSQFQGLGYEQYF
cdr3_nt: TGTGCCAGCAGCCAATTCCAGGGGCTGGGTTACGAGCAGTACTTC

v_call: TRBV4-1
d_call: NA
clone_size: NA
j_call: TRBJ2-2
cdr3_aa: CASSQATTDTGELFF
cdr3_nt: TGCGCCAGCAGCCAAGCCACGACTGACACCGGGGAGCTGTTTTTT

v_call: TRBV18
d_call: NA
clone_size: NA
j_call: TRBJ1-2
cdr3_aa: CASSRSREGDYTF
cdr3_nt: TGTGCCAGCTCACGGTCCAGGGAAGGCGACTACACCTTC

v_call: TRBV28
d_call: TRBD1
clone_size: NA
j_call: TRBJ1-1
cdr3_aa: CASSLGQDLNTEAFF
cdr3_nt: TGTGCCAGCAGTTTGGGACAGGACTTGAACACTGAAGCTTTCTTT

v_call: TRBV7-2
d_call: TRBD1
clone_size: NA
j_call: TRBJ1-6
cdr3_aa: CASRIQGGESNSPLHF
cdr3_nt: TGTGCCAGCCGAATACAGGGGGGAGAGAGTAATTCACCCCTCCACTTT

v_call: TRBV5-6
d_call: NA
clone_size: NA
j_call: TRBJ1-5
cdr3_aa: CASSLGRGQPQHF
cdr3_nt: TGTGCCAGCAGCCTGGGGAGGGGCCAGCCCCAGCATTTT

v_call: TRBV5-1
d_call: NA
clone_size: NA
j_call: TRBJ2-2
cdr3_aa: CASSLRETGSTGELFF
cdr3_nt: TGCGCCAGCAGCTTGAGGGAAACAGGTAGCACCGGGGAGCTGTTTTTT

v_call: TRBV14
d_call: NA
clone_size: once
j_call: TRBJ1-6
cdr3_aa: CASSHSSYNSPLHF
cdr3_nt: TGTGCCAGCAGCCACAGCTCCTATAATTCACCCCTCCACTTT

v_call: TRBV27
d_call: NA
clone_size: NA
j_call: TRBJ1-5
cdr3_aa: CASSLSWNQPQHF
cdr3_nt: TGTGCCAGCAGTTTATCGTGGAATCAGCCCCAGCATTTT

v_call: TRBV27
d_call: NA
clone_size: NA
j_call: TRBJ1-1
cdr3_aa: CASTPWAGNTEAFF
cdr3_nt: TGTGCCAGCACCCCCTGGGCGGGGAACACTGAAGCTTTCTTT

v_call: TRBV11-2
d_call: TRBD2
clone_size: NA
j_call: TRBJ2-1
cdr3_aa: CASSFFPGGEQFF
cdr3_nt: TGTGCCAGCAGCTTTTTCCCGGGAGGCGAGCAGTTCTTC

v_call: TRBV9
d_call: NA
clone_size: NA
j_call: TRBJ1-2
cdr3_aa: CASSVYGVYTF
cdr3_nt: TGTGCCAGCAGCGTCTACGGAGTCTACACCTTC

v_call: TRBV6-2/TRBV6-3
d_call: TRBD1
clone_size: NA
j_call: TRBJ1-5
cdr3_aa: CASSYSPDRARSQHF
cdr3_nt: TGTGCCAGCAGTTACTCCCCCGACAGGGCTCGGTCCCAGCATTTT

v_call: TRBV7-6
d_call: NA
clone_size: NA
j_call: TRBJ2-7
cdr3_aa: CASSGTSGGEQYF
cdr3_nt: TGTGCCAGCAGCGGGACGTCGGGTGGAGAGCAGTACTTC

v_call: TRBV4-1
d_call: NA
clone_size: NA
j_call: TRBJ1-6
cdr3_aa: CASSPVARNSPLHF
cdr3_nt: TGCGCCAGCAGCCCGGTGGCCAGAAATTCACCCCTCCACTTT

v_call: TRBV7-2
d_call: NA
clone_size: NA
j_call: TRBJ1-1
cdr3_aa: CASSYWGERAFF
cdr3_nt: TGTGCCAGCAGCTATTGGGGGGAGAGAGCTTTCTTT

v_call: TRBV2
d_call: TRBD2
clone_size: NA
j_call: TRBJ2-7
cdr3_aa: CASSVSGRGDEQYF
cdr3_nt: TGTGCCAGCAGTGTTAGCGGGAGAGGGGACGAGCAGTACTTC

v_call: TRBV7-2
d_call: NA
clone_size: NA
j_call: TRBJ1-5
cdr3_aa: CASRQQGTGQPQHF
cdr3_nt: TGTGCCAGCAGGCAACAAGGCACGGGGCAGCCCCAGCATTTT

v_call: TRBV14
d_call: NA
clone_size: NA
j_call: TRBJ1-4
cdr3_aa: CASSQIISTNEKLFF
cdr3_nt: TGTGCCAGCAGCCAAATCATATCAACTAATGAAAAACTGTTTTTT

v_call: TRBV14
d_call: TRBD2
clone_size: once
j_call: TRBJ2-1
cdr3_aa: CASSQTSGWNNEQFF
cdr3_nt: TGTGCCAGCAGCCAAACTAGCGGTTGGAACAATGAGCAGTTCTTC

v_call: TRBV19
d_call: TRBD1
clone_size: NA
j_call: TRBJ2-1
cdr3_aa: CASLPGQGAREQFF
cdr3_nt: TGTGCCAGTCTACCGGGACAGGGGGCAAGGGAGCAGTTCTTC

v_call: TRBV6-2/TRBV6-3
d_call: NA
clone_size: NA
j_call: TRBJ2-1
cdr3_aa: CASSRDSTHNEQFF
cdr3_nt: TGTGCCAGCAGTCGAGACTCAACCCACAATGAGCAGTTCTTC

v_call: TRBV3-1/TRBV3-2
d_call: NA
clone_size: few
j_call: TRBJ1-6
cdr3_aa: CASSQYSTGGSYNSPLHF
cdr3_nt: TGTGCCAGCAGCCAGTATTCTACAGGAGGCTCCTATAATTCACCCCTCCACTTT

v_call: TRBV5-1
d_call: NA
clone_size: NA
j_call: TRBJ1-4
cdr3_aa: CASSLVVNEKLFF
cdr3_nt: TGCGCCAGCAGCTTGGTGGTGAATGAAAAACTGTTTTTT

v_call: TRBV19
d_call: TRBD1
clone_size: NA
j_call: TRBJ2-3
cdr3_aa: CASSMADRETDTQYF
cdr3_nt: TGTGCCAGTAGTATGGCAGACAGGGAAACAGATACGCAGTATTTT

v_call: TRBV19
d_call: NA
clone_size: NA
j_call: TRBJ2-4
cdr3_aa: CASSPLLKKGNIQYF
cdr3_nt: TGTGCCAGTAGTCCCTTACTAAAAAAAGGAAACATTCAGTACTTC

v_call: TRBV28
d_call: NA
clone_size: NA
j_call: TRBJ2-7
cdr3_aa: CASSSTRSPVSYEQYF
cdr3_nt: TGTGCCAGCAGTTCGACGAGGAGTCCGGTCTCGTACGAGCAGTACTTC

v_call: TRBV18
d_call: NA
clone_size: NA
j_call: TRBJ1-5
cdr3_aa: CASSPLGGNQPQHF
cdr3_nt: TGTGCCAGCTCACCACTTGGGGGAAATCAGCCCCAGCATTTT

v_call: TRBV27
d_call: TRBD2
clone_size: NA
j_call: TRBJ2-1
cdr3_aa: CASSLVPGLAGGVHEQFF
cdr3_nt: TGTGCCAGCAGCCTAGTCCCGGGACTAGCGGGAGGGGTACATGAGCAGTTCTTC

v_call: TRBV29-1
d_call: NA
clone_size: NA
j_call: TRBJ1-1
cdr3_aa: CSVRENTEAFF
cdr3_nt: TGCAGCGTTCGTGAGAACACTGAAGCTTTCTTT

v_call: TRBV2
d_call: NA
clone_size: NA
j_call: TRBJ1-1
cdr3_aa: CASSVPENTEAFF
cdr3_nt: TGTGCCAGCAGTGTTCCAGAGAACACTGAAGCTTTCTTT